This TCR beta chain appears in the sequencing data of a study of control samples from healthy donors and cancer patients. The CDR3 sequence is 16 residues long. Per the germline V gene, CDR1 is SNHLY and CDR2 is FYNNEI. With 1 base removed from V and 0 bases from J, the gap between germline ends came to 12 bases. The protocol was immunoSEQ multiplex PCR, while the TCRdb copy is restricted to in-frame clones and leaves out a portion. The data hold about 130,000 clones, with nearly 90% observed a single time. Sequenced input: PBMCs. J is TRBJ1-1 and V is TRBV2; no definite D call. The clonotype comes from a man over 45 with head and neck cancer. The CDR3 reads CASSEGAGGLNTEAFF. CDR3 coding DNA: TGTGCCAGCAGTGAAGGGGCAGGAGGGTTGAACACTGAAGCTTTCTTT.